These 10 T cell receptor beta chains came from one sample sequenced in a study of cytomegalovirus exposure and HLA in healthy donors. The primer mix had 60 Vbeta and 13 Jbeta primers. Produced via immunoSEQ multiplex PCR; TCRdb's table is partial and in-frame only. The repertoire holds around 62,000 clones, over 70% seen once, with approximately 7.8% in the top ten. Sequenced: PBMCs. These receptors originate from a man aged 55 to 70 in good health and CMV-seropositive.

This chain joins TRBV11-3 and TRBJ2-2; the match to TRBD2 covers 8 bases. The germline V gene has CDR1 SGHNT and CDR2 YENEEA. V dropped 1 base and J dropped 1; count of bases not matched to a gene: 2. This CDR3 contains 16 residues. This chain's CDR3 is CASSLGLAGNTGELFF. The CDR3 DNA sequence: TGTGCCAGCAGCTTAGGGCTAGCGGGGAACACCGGGGAGCTGTTTTTT.

The genes are TRBV13 and TRBJ2-5; the D gene is possibly TRBD2 (6 bases). Germline CDR1 and CDR2: PRHDT and FYEKMQ (reference sequence). The V and J ends lost 5 bases and 11 bases respectively, with 15 bases between them. The CDR3 has 12 residues. The CDR3 DNA reads as TGTGCCAGCAGCCTCATACTAGCTGAGCAGTACTTC. This encodes CASSLILAEQYF. Using reference TRBV13 and TRBJ2-5 for the parts outside the CDR3, the full variable domain is AAGVIQSPRHLIKEKRETATLKCYPIPRHDTVYWYQQGPGQDPQFLISFYEKMQSDKGSIPDRFSAQQFSDYHSELNMSSLELGDSALYFCASSLILAEQYFGPGTRLLVL.

The J gene is TRBJ2-1, the V gene TRBV13; a weak D match, TRBD2 (7 bases). V gave up 5 bases and J gave up 7 bases, with 21 bases separating them. This CDR3 region has 16 residues. The germline CDR1 and CDR2 sequences are PRHDT and FYEKMQ (reference sequence). The CDR3 sequence is CASSPVGGGLMNEQFF. CDR3 coding DNA: TGTGCCAGCAGCCCCGTAGGGGGGGGGTTGATGAATGAGCAGTTCTTC.

This clone was recorded only once. The chain carries TRBV15 and TRBJ1-5; the D is unclear. In germline, CDR1 is LNHNV, CDR2 YYDKDF (reference sequence). The CDR3 runs to 15 residues. With 1 base removed from V and 6 bases from J, the gap between germline ends came to 13 bases. CDR3 in amino acids: CATSRGGYAGQPQHF. CDR3 nucleotides: TGTGCCACCAGCAGAGGAGGGTATGCGGGTCAGCCCCAGCATTTT. Filled out from reference TRBV15 and TRBJ1-5, the complete variable domain reads DAMVIQNPRYQVTQFGKPVTLSCSQTLNHNVMYWYQQKSSQAPKLLFHYYDKDFNNEADTPDNFQSRRPNTSFCFLDIRSPGLGDTAMYLCATSRGGYAGQPQHFGDGTRLSIL.

This clone was observed once. The CDR3 DNA reads TGCGCCAGCAGCCAATCGTCAACAGGGGGCTTAGATACGCAGTATTTT. The encoded protein is CASSQSSTGGLDTQYF. This rearrangement joins TRBV4-1 to TRBJ2-3, with 9 bases fitting TRBD1. The CDR3 has 16 residues. Unmatched junction bases numbered 8, after V lost 2 bases and J lost 5 bases. Germline V CDR1 and CDR2: MGHRA, YSYEKL.

The V call is TRBV5-1, the J call TRBJ2-7; 9 positions match TRBD1. The ends lost 0 bases at V and 5 bases at J; junction bases unmatched: 9. The CDR3 runs 16 residues. CDR1 SGHRS and CDR2 YFSETQ come from the germline V gene. CDR3 bases: TGCGCCAGCAGCTTGGCACCGGGACAGGGAATCGACGAGCAGTACTTC. Translating gives CASSLAPGQGIDEQYF.

The rearrangement uses TRBV9 and TRBJ2-3; maybe TRBD2 (6 bases). CDR3 size: 16 residues. Trimming shortened V by 0 bases and J by 3 bases, and 14 bases separated the two germline ends. Germline loops: CDR1 SGDLS, CDR2 YYNGEE. The CDR3 loop is CASSVGTTPGTDTQYF. In DNA form, the CDR3 reads TGTGCCAGCAGCGTAGGGACTACCCCCGGAACAGATACGCAGTATTTT.

This chain uses TRBV19 with TRBJ2-1, with 11 positions matching TRBD2. V shed 5 bases and J 3 bases; nucleotides not matched to a gene: 6. The CDR3 extends over 16 amino acids. From germline, CDR1 is LNHDA and CDR2 SQIVND (reference sequence). In DNA, the CDR3 is TGTGCCAGTAGTCCGTCTAGCGGGGGGAACTACAATGAGCAGTTCTTC. Amino acids: CASSPSSGGNYNEQFF. The entire variable domain, with the rest obtained from reference TRBV19 and TRBJ2-1, is as follows: DGGITQSPKYLFRKEGQNVTLSCEQNLNHDAMYWYRQDPGQGLRLIYYSQIVNDFQKGDIAEGYSVSREKKESFPLTVTSAQKNPTAFYLCASSPSSGGNYNEQFFGPGTRLTVL.

This chain links TRBV6-5 with TRBJ2-2, with D perhaps TRBD1 (6 bases). CDR1 is MNHEY, CDR2 SVGAGI, per germline. The CDR3 consists of 16 residues. The V end was cut by 0 bases, the J end by 5 bases, with 13 bases between. The CDR3 region is CASSYSRTEITGELFF. The DNA for the CDR3 is TGTGCCAGCAGTTACTCGAGGACAGAGATTACCGGGGAGCTGTTTTTT.

V and J are TRBV7-9 and TRBJ1-1; 7 bases align to TRBD1. Germline CDR1 reads SEHNR; CDR2 reads FQNEAQ (reference sequence). The ends lost 5 bases at V and 2 bases at J; junction bases unmatched: 8. The CDR3 is 15 residues long. In nucleotides, the CDR3 is TGTGCCAGCAGCGCACCCGGGACAGATAACACTGAAGCTTTCTTT. It codes for CASSAPGTDNTEAFF.